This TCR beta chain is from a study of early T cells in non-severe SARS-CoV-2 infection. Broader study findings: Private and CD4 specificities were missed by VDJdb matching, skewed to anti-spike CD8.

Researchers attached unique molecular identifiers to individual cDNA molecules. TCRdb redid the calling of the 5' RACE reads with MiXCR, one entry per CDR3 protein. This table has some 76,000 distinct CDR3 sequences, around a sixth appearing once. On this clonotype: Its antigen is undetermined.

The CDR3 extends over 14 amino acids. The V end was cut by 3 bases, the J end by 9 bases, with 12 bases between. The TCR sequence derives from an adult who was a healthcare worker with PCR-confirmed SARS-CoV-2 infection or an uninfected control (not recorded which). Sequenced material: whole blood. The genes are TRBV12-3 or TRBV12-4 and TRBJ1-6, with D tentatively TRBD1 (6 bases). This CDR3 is CASSFSGGGSPLHF. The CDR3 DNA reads TGTGCCAGCAGTTTTTCTGGGGGCGGTTCACCCCTCCACTTT.